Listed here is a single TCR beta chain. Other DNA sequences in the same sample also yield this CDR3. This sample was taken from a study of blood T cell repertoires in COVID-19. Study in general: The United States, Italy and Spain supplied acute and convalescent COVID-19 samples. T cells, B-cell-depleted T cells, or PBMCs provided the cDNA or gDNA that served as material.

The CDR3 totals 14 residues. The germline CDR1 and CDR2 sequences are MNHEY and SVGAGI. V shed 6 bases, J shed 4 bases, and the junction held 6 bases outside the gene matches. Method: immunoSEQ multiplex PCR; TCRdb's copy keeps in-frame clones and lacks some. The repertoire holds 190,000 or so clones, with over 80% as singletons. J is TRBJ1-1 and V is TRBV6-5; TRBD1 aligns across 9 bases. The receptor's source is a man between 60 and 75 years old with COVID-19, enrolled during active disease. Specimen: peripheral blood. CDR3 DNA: TGTGCCAGCAGCAGGGGACAGGGCGGCACTGAAGCTTTCTTT. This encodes CASSRGQGGTEAFF.